Sequencing of this TCR beta chain was carried out in a study of blood T cell repertoires in COVID-19. Study at large: There were acute and convalescent COVID-19 samples, and they came from the United States, Italy and Spain. PBMCs, B-cell-depleted T cells, or T cells provided the cDNA or gDNA that made up the material.

Trimming shortened V by 1 base and J by 1 base, and 4 bases separated the two germline ends. Germline V gene sequence: CDR1 SGHVS, CDR2 FQNEAQ. There are 13 residues in the CDR3. Original processing notes: Amplification of reference gene primers was used by the study to estimate nucleated cell counts. TCRdb keeps only in-frame clones here, not all; method: immunoSEQ multiplex PCR. The DNA gave D and trimming, while V, J and clone size come from that table. The profile covers roughly 88,000 clones, with 65% to 90% appearing a single time and about a sixth taken by the ten largest. V is TRBV7-8 and J is TRBJ1-1; D uncertain. The sample comprised peripheral blood. The sequence was collected from a woman older than 75 with active or convalescent COVID-19. The CDR3 here is CASSLGQNTEAFF. CDR3 bases: TGTGCCAGCAGCTTAGGACAGAACACTGAAGCTTTCTTT.